This T cell receptor (beta chain) appears in the sequencing data of a study of CD8+ T cells in alopecia areata. Study-level background: Patients took tofacitinib for 6 to 18 months, followed by 6 drug-free months.

RNA was extracted and reverse transcribed into cDNA as the sequencing template. Sequenced by immunoSEQ multiplex PCR; TCRdb stores in-frame clones only, minus some. The top ten hold 1.3% of the sample, which has about 200,000 clones, 50% to 70% seen once. A word on this clone: What it binds is not known.

The treatment was: oral pan-JAK inhibitor, 5-10 mg twice daily. Study-wide results and caveats: In blood and scalp, many expanded lesional clones persisted during tofacitinib.

The specimen was CD4+ T cells sorted from blood, collected around week 50, from a patient treated with tofacitinib. This sequence originates from a human donor with alopecia areata.

CDR3 loop: CSVKGQGAVEQYF. For the CDR3, the DNA is TGCAGCGTTAAGGGACAGGGGGCTGTCGAGCAGTACTTC. The chain joins TRBV29-1 to TRBJ2-7, with 12 nucleotides matching TRBD1. The CDR3 length is 13 residues. V dropped 5 bases and J dropped 6; count of bases not matched to a gene: 5. Per germline, CDR1 SQVTM and CDR2 ANQGSEA.